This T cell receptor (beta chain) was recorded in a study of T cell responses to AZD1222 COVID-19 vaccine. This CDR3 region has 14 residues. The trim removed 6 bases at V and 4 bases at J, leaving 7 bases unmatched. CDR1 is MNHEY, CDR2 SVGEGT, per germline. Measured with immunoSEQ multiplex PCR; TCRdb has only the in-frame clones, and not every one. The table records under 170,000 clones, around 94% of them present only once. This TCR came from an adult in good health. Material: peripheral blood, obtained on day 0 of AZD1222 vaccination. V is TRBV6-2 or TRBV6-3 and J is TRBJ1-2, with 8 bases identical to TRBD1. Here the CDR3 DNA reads TGTGCCAGCAGCGTCCGGGACAGGCGCTATGGCTACACCTTC. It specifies CASSVRDRRYGYTF.